The T cell receptor (beta chain) under discussion was sequenced for a study of CD8 T cells in Susac syndrome. CDR1 and CDR2 from the germline V gene are LNHDA and SQIVND (reference sequence). The CDR3 runs 15 residues. The V segment lost 5 bases and the J segment 4 bases; nucleotides outside the gene matches: 10. Reverse transcription used roughly 0.5 to 1 ug RNA and random hexamers. An immunoSEQ multiplex PCR generated amplified TCR beta CDR3 products spanning 54 Vbeta and 13 Jbeta. TCRdb called the immunoSEQ multiplex PCR reads again in MiXCR, with one record for every CDR3 protein. Of approximately 190,000 distinct CDR3 sequences in the sample, more than 90% are singletons; the top ten hold 0.093%.

The source is a human donor with multiple sclerosis. This chain connects TRBV19 to TRBJ1-2; 7 nucleotides align to TRBD1. Material for sequencing was CD4+ T cells from PBMCs. This CDR3 is CASSGGQAGGYGYTF. CDR3 sequence (DNA): TGTGCCAGTAGTGGCGGACAGGCTGGTGGCTATGGCTACACCTTC.